The 31 T cell receptor beta chains below all came from one sample that was sequenced in a study of blood T cell repertoires in COVID-19. The method was immunoSEQ multiplex PCR; TCRdb's version includes in-frame clones alone and lacks a portion of them. This table holds 200,000 to 300,000 clones, around 84% found once. The specimen sequenced was peripheral blood. Receptors were obtained from a woman under 30 with acute or convalescent COVID-19.

V is TRBV18 and J is TRBJ2-2; 9 bases line up with TRBD1. Trimming took 5 bases from V and 4 from J; bases not matched to a gene: 5. Germline CDR1 KGHSH, CDR2 LQKENI. The CDR3 contains 15 residues. The chain's CDR3 is CASSGTGSPTGELFF. CDR3 DNA: TGTGCCAGCTCAGGGACAGGGTCGCCCACCGGGGAGCTGTTTTTT.

The V gene is TRBV21-1, the J gene TRBJ1-4; TRBD1 was called by the table and not checked on the DNA. TRBV21-1 counts as a pseudogene. This CDR3 comprises 15 residues. The DNA of the CDR3 is TGTGCCAGCAGCAAGCGACAGGGACCCAATGAAAAACTGTTTTTT. Translated, it gives CASSKRQGPNEKLFF.

The V and J genes are TRBV21-1 and TRBJ2-5; TRBD1, as called in the table, went unchecked against the DNA. TRBV21-1 is a documented pseudogene. This CDR3 contains 14 residues. The CDR3 region is CASSPGQDEETQYF. The CDR3 nucleotides read TGTGCCAGCAGCCCGGGACAGGACGAAGAGACCCAGTACTTC.

V and J are TRBV7-9 and TRBJ1-3; D may be TRBD1 (5 bases). The V and J ends lost 3 bases and 3 bases respectively, with 15 bases between them. This CDR3 contains 16 residues. Germline CDR1 is SEHNR and CDR2 is FQNEAQ (reference sequence). CDR3 nucleotides: TGTGCCAGCAGCTTTGAAACAGGTTTAGGTGGAAACACCATATATTTT. This encodes CASSFETGLGGNTIYF.

V is TRBV5-4 and J is TRBJ2-1, with 8 positions matching TRBD1. The CDR3 spans 15 residues. The V gene end was trimmed by 0 bases and the J gene end by 2 bases; junction bases not matched to a gene: 1. CDR1 and CDR2 (germline): SGHNT, YYREEE (reference sequence). The CDR3 region has the DNA TGTGCCAGCAGCTTGGACAGGGGGGCCTACAATGAGCAGTTCTTC. This gives the protein CASSLDRGAYNEQFF.

V usage is TRBV14 and J usage is TRBJ2-1; 8 bases are shared with TRBD2. CDR1 SGHDN and CDR2 FVKESK come from the germline V gene. This CDR3 region has 16 residues. The V segment lost 2 bases and the J segment 1 base; nucleotides outside the gene matches: 4. The CDR3 sequence: CASSQTGTRSYNEQFF. DNA for the CDR3: TGTGCCAGCAGCCAAACGGGGACTAGATCCTACAATGAGCAGTTCTTC.

The chain carries TRBV28 and TRBJ1-1; the D gene is possibly TRBD1 (5 bases). CDR1 is MDHEN, CDR2 SYDVKM, per germline. CDR3 length: 14 residues. Trimming stripped 3 bases from V and 5 bases from J, with 13 bases between. The CDR3 DNA reads TGTGCCAGCAGTTTTCTTTTAGGGGATACTGAAGCTTTCTTT. It translates to CASSFLLGDTEAFF. The variable domain in full, with the rest retrieved from reference TRBV28 and TRBJ1-1, is DVKVTQSSRYLVKRTGEKVFLECVQDMDHENMFWYRQDPGLGLRLIYFSYDVKMKEKGDIPEGYSVSREKKERFSLILESASTNQTSMYLCASSFLLGDTEAFFGQGTRLTVV.

The rearrangement joins TRBV3-1 (or the pseudogene TRBV3-2) to TRBJ2-5; TRBD2 is a possible D gene (6 bases). The CDR3 is 15 amino acids. Germline V gene lookup returns CDR1 LGHDT and CDR2 YNNKEL (reference sequence). The V gene lost 6 bases and the J gene lost 4 bases, with 18 bases spanning the gap. The CDR3 reads CASSPNRLGRETQYF. The CDR3 DNA is TGTGCCAGCAGTCCCAACCGACTAGGACGAGAGACCCAGTACTTC.

J is TRBJ2-1 and V is TRBV14; TRBD1 agrees at 7 bases. The CDR3 runs 14 residues. Germline CDR1 is SGHDN and CDR2 is FVKESK. The ends lost 2 bases at V and 2 bases at J; junction bases unmatched: 0. The DNA of the CDR3 is TGTGCCAGCAGCCAAACAGGGGCCTACAATGAGCAGTTCTTC. It is translated as CASSQTGAYNEQFF.

The V call is TRBV6-2 or TRBV6-3, the J call TRBJ1-1; 10 positions match TRBD1. V lost 1 base to trimming and J lost 10 bases; unmatched junction nucleotides: 12. This CDR3 is 16 amino acids long. Per the germline V gene, CDR1 is MNHEY and CDR2 is SVGEGT. The CDR3: CASSYFRDRGIDGAFF. The CDR3 DNA reads as TGTGCCAGCAGTTACTTCCGGGACAGGGGCATAGATGGAGCTTTCTTT.

This clone was detected only a few times. This rearrangement joins TRBV7-9 to TRBJ1-2; possible D gene TRBD1, 5 bases. Looked up from germline, CDR1 is SEHNR and CDR2 is FQNEAQ (reference sequence). V lost 2 bases, J lost 4 bases, and 14 bases lay in between. The CDR3 runs 15 residues. CDR3 bases: TGTGCCAGCAGCTTACCGACCAGGGATGGCTATGGCTACACCTTC. Translation: CASSLPTRDGYGYTF.

The chain joins TRBV19 to TRBJ2-7; D gene ambiguous. V dropped 2 bases and J dropped 7 bases, with 12 bases sitting between them. This CDR3 is built from 13 residues. Germline CDR1 is LNHDA and CDR2 is SQIVND (reference sequence). The CDR3 nucleotides read TGTGCCAGTAGTATAAGTCAAGCCCGGGAGCAGTACTTC. It specifies CASSISQAREQYF.

The chain has TRBV19 and TRBJ2-3; the match to TRBD2 covers 11 bases. This CDR3 contains 17 residues. Trimming removed 3 bases from V and 5 bases from J; junction bases left unmatched: 10. Germline CDR1 is LNHDA and CDR2 is SQIVND (reference sequence). DNA of the CDR3: TGTGCCAGTAGTATCCCGCAAGGGACTAGCGGACAAGATACGCAGTATTTT. It is translated as CASSIPQGTSGQDTQYF. Filled out from reference TRBV19 and TRBJ2-3, the complete variable domain reads DGGITQSPKYLFRKEGQNVTLSCEQNLNHDAMYWYRQDPGQGLRLIYYSQIVNDFQKGDIAEGYSVSREKKESFPLTVTSAQKNPTAFYLCASSIPQGTSGQDTQYFGPGTRLTVL.

The chain recombines TRBV5-1 with TRBJ2-7; maybe TRBD2 (5 bases). Germline V gene data show CDR1 as SGHRS and CDR2 as YFSETQ. Between the trimmed V and J ends, which lost 0 bases and 6 bases, there was a span of 13 bases. The CDR3 spans 14 residues. The CDR3 region is CASSLEPSSIEQYF. The DNA for the CDR3 is TGCGCCAGCAGCTTGGAACCTAGCTCGATCGAGCAGTACTTC.

The V gene is TRBV6-4, the J gene TRBJ2-1; 7 bases are shared with TRBD2. The germline gives CDR1 MRHNA, CDR2 SNTAGT. The CDR3 is 16 residues long. Trimming at V came to 2 bases and at J to 4 bases, leaving 8 bases not matched to a gene. CDR3 region: CASSDGAGAGYNEQFF. CDR3 bases: TGTGCCAGCAGTGACGGGGCGGGAGCGGGTTACAATGAGCAGTTCTTC.

V and J are TRBV11-2 and TRBJ1-2; TRBD1 is a possible D gene (5 bases). CDR3 size: 16 residues. Germline CDR1 and CDR2: SGHAT and FQNNGV. V dropped 3 bases and J dropped 3 bases, with 17 bases sitting between them. CDR3 sequence (DNA): TGTGCCAGCAGCTTCTTAAACAGGCAAGGGGACTATGGCTACACCTTC. It is translated as CASSFLNRQGDYGYTF.

This clone was detected only a few times. The chain joins TRBV6-2 or TRBV6-3 to TRBJ1-2; D is ambiguous. This CDR3 is built from 16 residues. Germline-derived CDR1 and CDR2 are MNHEY and SVGEGT. Trimming pared 0 bases from V and 4 bases from J, leaving 15 bases between. CDR3 region: CASSYSMADKGYGYTF. In nucleotides, the CDR3 is TGTGCCAGCAGTTACTCGATGGCAGACAAAGGCTATGGCTACACCTTC.

This clone was found a few times. The chain links TRBV2 to TRBJ1-4; 12 nucleotides agree with TRBD1. CDR1 and CDR2 (germline): SNHLY, FYNNEI. The CDR3 totals 17 residues. Trimming removed 6 bases from V and 4 bases from J; junction bases left unmatched: 9. This chain's CDR3 is CASSLRDRGHVNEKLFF. The CDR3 DNA reads TGTGCCAGCAGCCTTAGGGACAGGGGGCATGTTAATGAAAAACTGTTTTTT.

Here the CDR3 DNA reads TGTGCCAGCAGCTTCGACAGGGGAAGGGGGACTGGCTACACCTTC. Amino acid sequence: CASSFDRGRGTGYTF. This chain connects TRBV13 to TRBJ1-2, with 8 bases lining up with TRBD1. This CDR3 spans 15 amino acids. With 3 bases clipped from V and 7 bases from J, the junction kept 10 bases outside the gene matches. Germline V gene lookup returns CDR1 PRHDT and CDR2 FYEKMQ (reference sequence).

V gene TRBV3-1 (or the pseudogene TRBV3-2) combines with J gene TRBJ2-7; D gene ambiguous. Trimming stripped 1 base from V and 9 bases from J, with 19 bases between. The CDR3 contains 15 residues. Germline-derived CDR1 and CDR2 are LGHDT and YNNKEL (reference sequence). The DNA of the CDR3 is TGTGCCAGCAGCCAAGCTCGACCTACAGATGTGGGGCAGTACTTC. Residues: CASSQARPTDVGQYF.

This chain links TRBV6-2 or TRBV6-3 with TRBJ2-4, with 8 bases that match TRBD1. With 6 bases clipped from V and 3 bases from J, the junction kept 7 bases outside the gene matches. The CDR3 extends over 15 amino acids. Per germline, CDR1 MNHEY and CDR2 SVGEGT. The CDR3 here is CASSPDREDKNIQYF. The CDR3 DNA follows: TGTGCCAGCAGCCCGGACAGGGAGGACAAAAACATTCAGTACTTC.

The rearrangement joins TRBV11-1 to TRBJ2-3, with D tentatively TRBD2 (7 bases). V lost 7 bases and J lost 3, with 17 bases in between. In germline, CDR1 is SGHAT, CDR2 FQDESV (reference sequence). CDR3 length: 15 residues. The CDR3 coding sequence is TGTGCCAGCACCGGGGGGCCAGCGGGGACAGATACGCAGTATTTT. Its protein product is CASTGGPAGTDTQYF.

As for this clone: At one end, the junction sequence differs from germline, possibly due to a read error. DNA for the CDR3: TGTGCCAGCAGCCAGACAGCGGGAGGGCCCTATGAGCAGTACTTC. This sequence encodes CASSQTAGGPYEQYF. The V and J genes are TRBV7-3 and TRBJ2-7; TRBD2 matches 10 bases. The CDR3 length is 15 residues. The germline CDR1 and CDR2 sequences are SGHTA and FQGTGA. Full variable domain (outside the CDR3, taken from reference TRBV7-3 and TRBJ2-7): GAGVSQTPSNKVTEKGKYVELRCDPISGHTALYWYRQSLGQGPEFLIYFQGTGAADDSGLPNDRFFAVRPEGSVSTLKIQRTERGDSAVYLCASSQTAGGPYEQYFGPGTRLTVT.

The chain employs TRBV24-1 and TRBJ1-5, with 11 bases lining up with TRBD1. After removal of 4 bases from V and 8 bases from J, the junction contained 3 bases not matched to a gene. The CDR3 covers 14 residues. Germline assignment: CDR1 KGHDR and CDR2 SFDVKD. The DNA for the CDR3 is TGTGCCACCAGTGAGGGGACAGGGGGGGAGCCCCAGCATTTT. Residues: CATSEGTGGEPQHF.

The rearrangement links TRBV29-1 to TRBJ1-1, with 7 bases that match TRBD1. The V and J ends lost 7 bases and 4 bases, in that order; junction bases with no gene match: 9. CDR1 is SQVTM and CDR2 is ANQGSEA in the germline V gene. This CDR3 is built from 13 residues. CDR3 loop: CSAAAQGGTEAFF. The CDR3 DNA is TGCAGCGCAGCAGCTCAGGGGGGCACTGAAGCTTTCTTT.

This clone turned up a few times. The chain joins TRBV5-6 to TRBJ2-7; 7 bases line up with TRBD1. Trimming at V came to 1 base and at J to 3 bases, leaving 4 bases not matched to a gene. Germline V gives CDR1 SGHDT, CDR2 YYEEEE. The CDR3 covers 14 residues. As DNA, the CDR3 is TGTGCCAGCAGCTTGACAGGGGAACACTACGAGCAGTACTTC. Translating it yields CASSLTGEHYEQYF. Full variable domain (remainder filled in from reference TRBV5-6 and TRBJ2-7): DAGVTQSPTHLIKTRGQQVTLRCSPKSGHDTVSWYQQALGQGPQFIFQYYEEEERQRGNFPDRFSGHQFPNYSSELNVNALLLGDSALYLCASSLTGEHYEQYFGPGTRLTVT.

As regards this clone: Other DNA sequences in the same sample also yield this CDR3. The gene calls are TRBV6-4 and TRBJ2-1, with D uncertain. V shed 0 bases and J shed 0 bases, with 9 bases lying between them. Germline V gene lookup returns CDR1 MRHNA and CDR2 SNTAGT. The CDR3 length is 16 residues. CDR3 nucleotides: TGTGCCAGCAGTGACTCCGCCCGGAGCTCCTACAATGAGCAGTTCTTC. This translates into CASSDSARSSYNEQFF.

This clone has more than one count but fewer than ten. J is TRBJ1-5 and V is TRBV2; D remains unclear. Per the germline V gene, CDR1 is SNHLY and CDR2 is FYNNEI. V shed 2 bases and J shed 5 bases, with 16 bases lying between them. The length of the CDR3 is 16 residues. This chain's CDR3 is CASSEPAIGRDQPQHF. Written as DNA, the CDR3 is TGTGCCAGCAGTGAACCAGCCATTGGGAGGGATCAGCCCCAGCATTTT.

The rearrangement links TRBV19 to TRBJ1-5, with D possibly being TRBD1 (6 bases). The CDR3 covers 17 residues. Germline values: CDR1 LNHDA, CDR2 SQIVND (reference sequence). V dropped 6 bases and J dropped 7 bases, with 25 bases sitting between them. The CDR3 loop is CASSSISFRGGWQPQHF. The CDR3 DNA reads TGTGCCAGTAGCTCGATATCTTTTAGGGGGGGGTGGCAGCCCCAGCATTTT.

The chain employs TRBV5-1 and TRBJ2-7, with D unresolved. V lost 0 bases, J lost 3 bases, and 10 bases lay in between. The CDR3 totals 14 residues. CDR1 is SGHRS, CDR2 YFSETQ, per germline. CDR3 sequence reads: CASSLVTANYEQYF. The CDR3, as DNA: TGCGCCAGCAGCTTGGTAACAGCTAACTACGAGCAGTACTTC. Based on the CDR3 plus reference TRBV5-1 and TRBJ2-7, the full variable domain is KAGVTQTPRYLIKTRGQQVTLSCSPISGHRSVSWYQQTPGQGLQFLFEYFSETQRNKGNFPGRFSGRQFSNSRSEMNVSTLELGDSALYLCASSLVTANYEQYFGPGTRLTVT.

This clone was found a few times. V usage is TRBV6-1 and J usage is TRBJ2-7, with TRBD2 as a possible D gene (5 bases). V was clipped by 3 bases and J by 7 bases, with 13 bases between them. Germline lookup yields CDR1 MNHNS and CDR2 SASEGT. This CDR3 region has 13 residues. The CDR3 sequence: CASSEGRTGEQYF. The CDR3 coding sequence is TGTGCCAGCAGTGAGGGCAGGACGGGAGAGCAGTACTTC.